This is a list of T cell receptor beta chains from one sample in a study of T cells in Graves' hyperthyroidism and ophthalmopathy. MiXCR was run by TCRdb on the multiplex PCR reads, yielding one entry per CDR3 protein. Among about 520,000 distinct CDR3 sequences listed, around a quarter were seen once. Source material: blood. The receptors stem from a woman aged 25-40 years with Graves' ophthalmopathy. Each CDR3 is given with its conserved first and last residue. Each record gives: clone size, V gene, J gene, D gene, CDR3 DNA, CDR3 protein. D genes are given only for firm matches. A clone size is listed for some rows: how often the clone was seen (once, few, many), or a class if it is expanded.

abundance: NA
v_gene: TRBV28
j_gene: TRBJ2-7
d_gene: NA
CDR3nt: TGTGCCAGCAGCCACAGGGTTTACGAGCAGTACTTC
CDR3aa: CASSHRVYEQYF

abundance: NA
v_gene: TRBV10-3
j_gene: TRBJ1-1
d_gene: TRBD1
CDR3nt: TGTGCCATCAGTTGGGAGGGGGCGGATGAAGCTTTCTTT
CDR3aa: CAISWEGADEAFF

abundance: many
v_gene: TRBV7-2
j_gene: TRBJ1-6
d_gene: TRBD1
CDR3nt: TGTGCCAGCAGCTTAGCGCAGGGGGCGCAAAATTCACCCCTCCACTTT
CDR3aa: CASSLAQGAQNSPLHF

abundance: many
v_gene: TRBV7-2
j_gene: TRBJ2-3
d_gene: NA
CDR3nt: TGTGCCAGCAGCCCATATAGCACAGATACGCAGTATTTT
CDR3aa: CASSPYSTDTQYF

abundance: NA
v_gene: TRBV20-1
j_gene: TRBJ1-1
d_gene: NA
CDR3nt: TGCAGTGCTAGAGGAAGGGCCAGCCGGGAGGGCACTGAAGCTTTCTTT
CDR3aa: CSARGRASREGTEAFF

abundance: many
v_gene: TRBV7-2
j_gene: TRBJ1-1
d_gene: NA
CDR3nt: TGTGCCAGCAGCTTTGGGGAGGTACCTGAAGCTTTCTTT
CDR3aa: CASSFGEVPEAFF

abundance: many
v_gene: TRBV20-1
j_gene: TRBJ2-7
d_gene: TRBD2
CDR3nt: TGCAGTGCTAGAGATCTAGCGGGGTCCTACGAGCAGTACTTC
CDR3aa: CSARDLAGSYEQYF

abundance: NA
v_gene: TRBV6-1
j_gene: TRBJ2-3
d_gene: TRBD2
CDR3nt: TGTGCCAGCACCCCTACTAGCGGGAGGGCAGATACGCAGTATTTT
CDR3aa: CASTPTSGRADTQYF

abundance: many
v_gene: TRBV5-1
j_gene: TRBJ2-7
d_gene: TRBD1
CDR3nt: TGCGCCAGCAGCCTGATGGGACAGACGTACGAGCAGTACTTC
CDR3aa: CASSLMGQTYEQYF

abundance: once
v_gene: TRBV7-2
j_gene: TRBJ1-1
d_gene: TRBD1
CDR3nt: TGTGCCAGCAGCTTATATGCAGGGGGCTCAGCTTTCTTT
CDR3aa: CASSLYAGGSAFF

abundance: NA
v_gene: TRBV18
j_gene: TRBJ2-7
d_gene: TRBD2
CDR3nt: TGTGCCAGCTCACCACCCGGACTAGCGGGAGGATACGAGCAGTACTTC
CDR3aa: CASSPPGLAGGYEQYF

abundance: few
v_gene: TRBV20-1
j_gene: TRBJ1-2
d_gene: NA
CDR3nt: TGCAGTGCTAGAAAACTATTCTGGGGGGCTAACTATGGCTACACCTTC
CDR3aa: CSARKLFWGANYGYTF

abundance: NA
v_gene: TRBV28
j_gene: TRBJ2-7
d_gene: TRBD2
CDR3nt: TGTGCCAGCAGTACGACTAGCGGGAGCCACGAGCAGTACTTC
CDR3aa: CASSTTSGSHEQYF

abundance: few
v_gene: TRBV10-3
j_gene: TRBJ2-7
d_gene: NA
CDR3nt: TGTGCCGGAGCTTCGGGGGGCCACCGCTCCTACGAGCAGTACTTC
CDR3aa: CAGASGGHRSYEQYF

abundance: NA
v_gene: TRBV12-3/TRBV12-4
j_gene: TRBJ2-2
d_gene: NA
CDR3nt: TGTGCCAGCGGGGGGCTGGGGGAGCTGTTTTTT
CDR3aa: CASGGLGELFF

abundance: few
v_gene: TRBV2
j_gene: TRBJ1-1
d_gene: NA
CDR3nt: TGTGCCAGCAGAGTACAGGGCACCGCTTTCTTT
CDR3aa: CASRVQGTAFF

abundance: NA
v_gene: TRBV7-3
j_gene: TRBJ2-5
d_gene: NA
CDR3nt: TGTGCCAGCAGCCCCAATGGCGGACGGCAAGAGACCCAGTACTTC
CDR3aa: CASSPNGGRQETQYF

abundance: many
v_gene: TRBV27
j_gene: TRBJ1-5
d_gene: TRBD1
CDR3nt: TGTGCCAGCAGACAGGGGTGGGCTGGCAATCAGCCCCAGCATTTT
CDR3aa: CASRQGWAGNQPQHF

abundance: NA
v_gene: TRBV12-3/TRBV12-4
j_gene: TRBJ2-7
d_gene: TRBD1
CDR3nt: TGTGCCAGCAGTTTATCGACAGGGGTGTACGAGCAGTACTTC
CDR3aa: CASSLSTGVYEQYF

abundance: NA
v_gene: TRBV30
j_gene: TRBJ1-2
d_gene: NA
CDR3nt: TGTGCCTGGAGACTGTCAGGGGAACATGGCTACACCTTC
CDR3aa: CAWRLSGEHGYTF

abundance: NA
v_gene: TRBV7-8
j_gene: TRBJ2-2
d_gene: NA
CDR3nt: TGTTCCAGCAGTCTGAACACCGGGGAGCTGTTTTTT
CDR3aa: CSSSLNTGELFF

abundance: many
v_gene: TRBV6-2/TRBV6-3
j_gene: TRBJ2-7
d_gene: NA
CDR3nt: TGTGCCAGCAGTTACTCATCCGGGCCCTACGAGCAGTACTTC
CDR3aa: CASSYSSGPYEQYF

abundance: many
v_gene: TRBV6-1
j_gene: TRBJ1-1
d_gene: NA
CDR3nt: TGTGCCAGCAGTAAGGACGTAAACACTGAAGCTTTCTTT
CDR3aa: CASSKDVNTEAFF

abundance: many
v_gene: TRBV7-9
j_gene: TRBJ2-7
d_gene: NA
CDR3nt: TGTGCCAGCAGCTTGGTACAGGTCCGCCACGAGCAGTACTTC
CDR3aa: CASSLVQVRHEQYF

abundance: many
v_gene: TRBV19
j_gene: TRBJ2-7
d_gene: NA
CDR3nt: TGTGCCAGTAGTCGACAGGAGAGCTCCTACGAGCAGTACTTC
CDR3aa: CASSRQESSYEQYF

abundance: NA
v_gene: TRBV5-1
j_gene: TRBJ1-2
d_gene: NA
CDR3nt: TGCGCCAGCAGCTTCCAGGGGCCAGACTATGGCTACACCTTC
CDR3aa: CASSFQGPDYGYTF

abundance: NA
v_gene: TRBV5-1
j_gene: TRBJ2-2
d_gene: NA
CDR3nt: TGCGCCAGCAGCTACGACGCCGGGGAGCTGTTTTTT
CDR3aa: CASSYDAGELFF

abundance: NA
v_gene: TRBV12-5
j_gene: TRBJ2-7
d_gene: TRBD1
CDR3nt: TGTGCTAGTGGTTCGCGACAGGGGTACGAGCAGTACTTC
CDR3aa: CASGSRQGYEQYF

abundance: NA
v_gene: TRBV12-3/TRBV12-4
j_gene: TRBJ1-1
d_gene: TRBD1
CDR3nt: TGTGCCAGCAGCTCGCGAGGGTTTATCGGACAGGGGACGTCTGAAGCTTTCTTT
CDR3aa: CASSSRGFIGQGTSEAFF

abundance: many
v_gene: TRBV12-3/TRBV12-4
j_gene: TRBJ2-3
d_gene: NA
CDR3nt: TGTGCCAGCAGTACGACAAGAATTAGCACAGATACGCAGTATTTT
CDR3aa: CASSTTRISTDTQYF

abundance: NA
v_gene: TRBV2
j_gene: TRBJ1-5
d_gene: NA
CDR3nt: TGTGCCAGCAGTGCAGGGTATCAGCCCCAGCATTTT
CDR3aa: CASSAGYQPQHF

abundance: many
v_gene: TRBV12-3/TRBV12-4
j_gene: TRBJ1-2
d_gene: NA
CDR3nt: TGTGCCAGCAGTTTAGAAGTCAGGGGTGATGGCTACACCTTC
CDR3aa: CASSLEVRGDGYTF

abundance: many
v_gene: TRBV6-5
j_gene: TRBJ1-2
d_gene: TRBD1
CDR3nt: TGTGCCAGCAGTTACTCGGGCAGGGGGCGCGGGGGCTACACCTTC
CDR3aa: CASSYSGRGRGGYTF

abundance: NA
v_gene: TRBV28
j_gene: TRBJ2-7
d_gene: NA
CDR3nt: TGTGCCAGCAGTTTAGGTGGCAGGGAGTACGAGCAGTACTTC
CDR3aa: CASSLGGREYEQYF

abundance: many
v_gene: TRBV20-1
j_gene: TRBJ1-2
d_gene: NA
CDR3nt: TGCAGTGCTAGAGACGACAAGGGAGAATATGGCTACACCTTC
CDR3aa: CSARDDKGEYGYTF

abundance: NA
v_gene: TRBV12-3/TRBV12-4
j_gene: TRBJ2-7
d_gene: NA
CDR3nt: TGTGCCAGCAGTTTTCTGATTTACGAGCAGTACTTC
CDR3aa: CASSFLIYEQYF

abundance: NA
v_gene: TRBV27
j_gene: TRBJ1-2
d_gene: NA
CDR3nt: TGTGCCAGCAGTTTCTACAGCAACTATGGCTACACCTTC
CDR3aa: CASSFYSNYGYTF

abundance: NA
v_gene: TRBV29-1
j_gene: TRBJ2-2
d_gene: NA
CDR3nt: TGCAGCGTGAACAGGTTATCCGGGGAGCTGTTTTTT
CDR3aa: CSVNRLSGELFF

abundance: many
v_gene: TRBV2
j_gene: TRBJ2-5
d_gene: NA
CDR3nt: TGTGCCAGCCAGGGAGAAGAGACCCAGTACTTC
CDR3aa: CASQGEETQYF

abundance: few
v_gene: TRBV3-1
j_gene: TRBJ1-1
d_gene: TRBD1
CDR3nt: TGTGCCAGCAGCCAGGGACAGGGGATGTCTGAAGCTTTCTTT
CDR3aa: CASSQGQGMSEAFF

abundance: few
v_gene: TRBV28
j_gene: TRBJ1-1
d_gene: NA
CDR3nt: TGTGCCAGCAGCGAAGATCTCGCTGGAGCTTTCTTT
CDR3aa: CASSEDLAGAFF

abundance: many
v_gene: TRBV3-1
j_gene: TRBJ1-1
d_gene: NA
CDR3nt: TGTGCCAGCAGCCGGGAATACACTGAAGCTTTCTTT
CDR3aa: CASSREYTEAFF

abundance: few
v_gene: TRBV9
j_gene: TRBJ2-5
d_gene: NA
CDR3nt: TGTGCCAGCAGCCCGCGTGATAGGGGACGGGAGATCGGAGAGACCCAGTACTTC
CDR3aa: CASSPRDRGREIGETQYF